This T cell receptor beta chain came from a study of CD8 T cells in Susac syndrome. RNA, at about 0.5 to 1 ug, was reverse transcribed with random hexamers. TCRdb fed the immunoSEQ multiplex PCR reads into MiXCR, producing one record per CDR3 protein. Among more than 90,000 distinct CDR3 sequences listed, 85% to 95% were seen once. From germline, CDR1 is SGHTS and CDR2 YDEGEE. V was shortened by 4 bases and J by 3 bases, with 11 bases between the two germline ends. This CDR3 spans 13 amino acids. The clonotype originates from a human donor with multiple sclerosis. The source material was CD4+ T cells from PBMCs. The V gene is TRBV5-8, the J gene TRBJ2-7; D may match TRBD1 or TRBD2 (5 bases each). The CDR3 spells CASSHWGIYEQYF. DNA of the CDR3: TGTGCCAGCAGCCATTGGGGGATCTACGAGCAGTACTTC.